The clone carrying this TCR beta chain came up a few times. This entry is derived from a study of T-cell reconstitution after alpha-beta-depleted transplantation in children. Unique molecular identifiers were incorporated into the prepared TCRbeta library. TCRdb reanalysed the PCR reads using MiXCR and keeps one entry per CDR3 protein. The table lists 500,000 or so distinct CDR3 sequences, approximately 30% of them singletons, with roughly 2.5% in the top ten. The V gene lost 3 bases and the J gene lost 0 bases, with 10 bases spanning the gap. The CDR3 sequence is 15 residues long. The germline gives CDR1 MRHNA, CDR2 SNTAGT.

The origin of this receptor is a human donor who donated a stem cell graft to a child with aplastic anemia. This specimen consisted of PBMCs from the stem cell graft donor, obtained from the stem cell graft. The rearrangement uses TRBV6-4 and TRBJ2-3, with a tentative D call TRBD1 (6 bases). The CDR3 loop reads CASSEGQTSTDTQYF. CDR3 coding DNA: TGTGCCAGCAGTGAAGGACAGACTAGCACAGATACGCAGTATTTT.